Described below is a single T cell receptor beta chain sequence and its context. Its antigen remains unknown. This entry is derived from a study of cytomegalovirus exposure and HLA in healthy donors. The wider study: Out of about 410 genotyped donors, around 80% belonged to the Caucasian-associated ancestry cluster. Findings and limits, study-wide: Some public TCRs appeared in many individuals, while most sequences were rare. The Asian-associated ancestry cluster reportedly had fewer N-insertions than the approximately 650-donor mean in a later analysis.

Per the germline V gene, CDR1 is MNHEY and CDR2 is SVGAGI. The CDR3 length is 12 residues. V lost 6 bases to trimming and J lost 2 bases, with 8 bases between them. With 60 Vbeta and 13 Jbeta primers, the PCR was carried out. Assay used: immunoSEQ multiplex PCR; TCRdb lists only in-frame clones, some missing. The repertoire holds under 200,000 clones, with around 77% as singletons. Donors consisted of healthy bone marrow donors. The chain carries TRBV6-5 and TRBJ2-7; D is unclear. What was sequenced was PBMCs. The receptor was isolated from a woman aged 25 to 39 in good health and CMV-seronegative. The CDR3 DNA follows: TGTGCCAGCAGATATTTTACCTACGAGCAGTACTTC. This codes for CASRYFTYEQYF.